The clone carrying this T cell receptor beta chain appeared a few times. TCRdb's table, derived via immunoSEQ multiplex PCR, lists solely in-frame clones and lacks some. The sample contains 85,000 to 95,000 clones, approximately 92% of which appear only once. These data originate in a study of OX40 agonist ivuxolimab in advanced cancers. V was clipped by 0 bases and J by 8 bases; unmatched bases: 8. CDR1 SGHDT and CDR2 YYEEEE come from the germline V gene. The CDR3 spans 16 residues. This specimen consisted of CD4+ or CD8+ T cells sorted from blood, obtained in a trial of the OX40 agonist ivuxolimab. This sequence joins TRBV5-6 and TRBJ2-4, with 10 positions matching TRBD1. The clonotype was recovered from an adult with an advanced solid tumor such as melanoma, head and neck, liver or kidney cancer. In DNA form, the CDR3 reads TGTGCCAGCAGCTTGGTCAGGACAGGGGGACGTTACATTCAGTACTTC. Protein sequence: CASSLVRTGGRYIQYF.